This TCR beta chain was identified in a study of regulatory T cells in long-lasting Graves disease. Whole-study results and caveats: Newly diagnosed disease favored TRBV20-1 and TRBJ2-1 over persistent disease.

This clonotype occurred a few times. What it binds is unknown. Time point given: persistent/refractory GD, antithyroid drugs over 5 years with positive TRAb. The TCR library was made from RNA extracted from PBMCs. Germline trimming cut 0 bases from V and 3 bases from J; bases unmatched to any gene: 9. The length of the CDR3 is 17 residues. The germline CDR1 and CDR2 sequences are SGDLS and YYNGEE. Both iRepertoire HTBI primers and Arm-PCR of CDR3 regions were used to build the TCR beta libraries. TCRdb processed the multiplex PCR reads anew with MiXCR; each CDR3 protein has one entry. Of approximately 440,000 distinct CDR3 sequences detected, about a quarter appear once; the ten largest clones hold about 26%.

The V gene is TRBV9, the J gene TRBJ2-7; 10 nucleotides match TRBD2. The sequenced sample was peripheral blood mononuclear cells (PBMCs), obtained when the disease was refractory, from a patient treated with antithyroid drugs. This TCR came from a female donor with Graves disease. CDR3 DNA sequence: TGTGCCAGCAGCGTAGGTCCCCCGGGACTAGCGCACTACGAGCAGTACTTC. As protein: CASSVGPPGLAHYEQYF. Full variable domain (outside the CDR3, taken from reference TRBV9 and TRBJ2-7): DSGVTQTPKHLITATGQRVTLRCSPRSGDLSVYWYQQSLDQGLQFLIQYYNGEERAKGNILERFSAQQFPDLHSELNLSSLELGDSALYFCASSVGPPGLAHYEQYFGPGTRLTVT.